These 9 T cell receptor beta chains originate from one sample sequenced in a study of blood T cell repertoires in COVID-19. Sequenced by immunoSEQ multiplex PCR; TCRdb stores in-frame clones only, minus some. The sample lists tens of thousands of clones; around 90% were seen once. Material: peripheral blood. The receptors shown here come from a human donor in a cohort sampled during active COVID-19.

This clone was detected only once. The chain carries TRBV11-3 and TRBJ1-1, with a tentative D call TRBD1 (5 bases). This CDR3 is built from 13 residues. Trimming took 5 bases from V and 5 from J, leaving 12 bases between them. CDR1 is SGHNT, CDR2 YENEEA, per germline. CDR3 region: CASSAAQGTEAFF. The CDR3 DNA reads as TGTGCCAGCAGCGCTGCGCAGGGAACTGAAGCTTTCTTT.

This chain connects TRBV4-2 to TRBJ2-3; 14 bases match TRBD2. V shed 2 bases and J 6 bases; nucleotides not matched to a gene: 13. The CDR3 is 19 residues long. Germline CDR1 is LGHNA and CDR2 is YNFKEQ. CDR3 protein: CASSQRLAGGPGEVDTQYF. CDR3 sequence (DNA): TGTGCCAGCAGCCAAAGACTAGCGGGGGGGCCGGGGGAGGTTGATACGCAGTATTTT.

This sequence joins TRBV28 and TRBJ1-2; D is perhaps TRBD1 (5 bases). There are 14 residues in the CDR3. V gave up 2 bases and J gave up 10 bases, with 17 bases separating them. Germline values: CDR1 MDHEN, CDR2 SYDVKM. This CDR3 reads CASSLESPGTFYTF. CDR3 nucleotide sequence: TGTGCCAGCAGTTTAGAGAGTCCAGGGACTTTCTACACCTTC.

This clone was counted a single time. The chain joins TRBV15 to TRBJ1-5; TRBD1 agrees at 7 bases. Trimming cost V 2 bases and J 4 bases; bases outside gene matches: 11. This CDR3 spans 17 amino acids. The germline gives CDR1 LNHNV, CDR2 YYDKDF (reference sequence). As DNA, the CDR3 is TGTGCCACCAGCAGACCACCCCGACAGGGTTCGAATCAGCCCCAGCATTTT. Protein sequence: CATSRPPRQGSNQPQHF.

This sequence joins TRBV19 and TRBJ2-1; 7 bases are a match to TRBD2. CDR3 length equals 16 residues. V lost 8 bases, J lost 2 bases, and 12 bases stayed unmatched. In germline, CDR1 is LNHDA, CDR2 SQIVND (reference sequence). The CDR3 spells CASQNMAGVAYNEQFF. For the CDR3, the DNA is TGTGCCAGTCAGAACATGGCGGGGGTCGCCTACAATGAGCAGTTCTTC.

V and J are TRBV6-2 or TRBV6-3 and TRBJ2-5; no clear D gene. The germline V gene encodes CDR1 MNHEY and CDR2 SVGEGT. Trimming shortened V by 2 bases and J by 0 bases, and 22 bases separated the two germline ends. CDR3 size: 19 residues. The CDR3 nucleotides read TGTGCCAGCAGTTACGATATCCGTGCGGCGGCAGCATACCAAGAGACCCAGTACTTC. Translated: CASSYDIRAAAAYQETQYF.

This clone came up a few times. The J gene is TRBJ1-2, the V gene TRBV2; D is unclear. This CDR3 has 14 residues. Trimming removed 5 bases at V and 0 bases at J, with 10 bases between. CDR1 and CDR2 from the germline V gene are SNHLY and FYNNEI. CDR3 protein: CASSQDSPNYGYTF. The DNA for the CDR3 is TGTGCCAGCAGTCAGGATTCCCCTAACTATGGCTACACCTTC.

This clone has just a few counts. The CDR3 loop is CASSLDRGEYGYTF. The CDR3 DNA is TGTGCCAGCAGCTTGGACAGGGGGGAGTATGGCTACACCTTC. The genes are TRBV5-4 and TRBJ1-2, with 8 bases fitting TRBD1. The CDR3 is 14 residues long. The germline gives CDR1 SGHNT, CDR2 YYREEE (reference sequence). With 0 bases clipped from V and 5 bases from J, the junction kept 3 bases outside the gene matches.

The chain combines TRBV5-1 with TRBJ1-2, with D perhaps matching TRBD1 (5 bases). Germline CDR1 and CDR2: SGHRS and YFSETQ. The CDR3 extends over 14 amino acids. Trimming took 0 bases from V and 3 from J, leaving 9 bases between them. CDR3 DNA: TGCGCCAGCAGCTTGGAGACAGAATACTATGGCTACACCTTC. Its translation is CASSLETEYYGYTF. Supplemented by reference TRBV5-1 and TRBJ1-2, the full variable domain reads KAGVTQTPRYLIKTRGQQVTLSCSPISGHRSVSWYQQTPGQGLQFLFEYFSETQRNKGNFPGRFSGRQFSNSRSEMNVSTLELGDSALYLCASSLETEYYGYTFGSGTRLTVV.